The clone carrying this TCR beta chain is labeled medium-sized (0.01 to 0.1%). The record originates from a study of PD-1 and CTLA-4 blockade in melanoma. Method: immunoSEQ multiplex PCR; TCRdb's copy keeps in-frame clones and lacks some. The sample contains roughly 11,000 clones, 80% to 90% of which appear only once. The CDR3 is 14 amino acids. J was trimmed by 3 bases and V by 5 bases; bases with no gene match: 6. Germline-derived CDR1 and CDR2 are SEHNR and FQNEAQ (reference sequence). The clonotype comes from a human donor with melanoma. The starting material was CD8+ T cells from peripheral blood, obtained from a patient given anti-PD-1 treatment. The chain joins TRBV7-9 to TRBJ2-7; 8 nucleotides line up with TRBD1. The CDR3 coding sequence is TGTGCCAGCAGCCACCGGGACAGGAACTACGAGCAGTACTTC. It translates to CASSHRDRNYEQYF.